This is a list of T cell receptor beta chains from one sample in a study of blood T cell repertoires in COVID-19. The protocol was immunoSEQ multiplex PCR, while the TCRdb copy is restricted to in-frame clones and leaves out a portion. The table records about 280,000 clones, approximately 90% of them present only once. The sample consisted of PBMCs or T cells enriched from blood (not recorded which). These receptors came from a woman aged 55-70 years in a cohort exposed to, infected with or recovered from COVID-19 (not recorded which). Both conserved end residues are part of each CDR3. The D gene is left open where the match is weak. For some rows the clone size is stated as once, few or many, or as a class when expanded; others skip it.

CDR3nt: TGTGCCACCGCCCGCGATGGCGGGACGATTACCGGGGAGCTGTTTTTT
CDR3aa: CATARDGGTITGELFF
j_gene: TRBJ2-2
abundance: .
v_gene: TRBV24-1
d_gene: .

CDR3nt: TGTGCCACTAGCAAGCTCAACCAAGAGACCCAGTACTTC
CDR3aa: CATSKLNQETQYF
j_gene: TRBJ2-5
abundance: .
v_gene: TRBV6-5
d_gene: .

CDR3nt: TGCGCCACCCGGGACAATTGGGCCCAAGAGACCCAGTACTTC
CDR3aa: CATRDNWAQETQYF
j_gene: TRBJ2-5
abundance: .
v_gene: TRBV10-2
d_gene: .

CDR3nt: TGTGCCAGCAGCTCACTAGCGGGAGGCCCCGGGGAGCTGTTTTTT
CDR3aa: CASSSLAGGPGELFF
j_gene: TRBJ2-2
abundance: .
v_gene: TRBV14
d_gene: TRBD2

CDR3nt: TGTGCCACCAGTGATCCGACAGGGCCGAACTATGGCTACACCTTC
CDR3aa: CATSDPTGPNYGYTF
j_gene: TRBJ1-2
abundance: .
v_gene: TRBV24-1
d_gene: TRBD1

CDR3nt: TGTGCCAGCAGCCGGGAGCGGAGGTCTCAGCCCCAGCATTTT
CDR3aa: CASSRERRSQPQHF
j_gene: TRBJ1-5
abundance: .
v_gene: TRBV6-5
d_gene: .

CDR3nt: TGCGCCAGCAGCTTGGGGACAGGGAAGGCAACCGGGGAGCTGTTTTTT
CDR3aa: CASSLGTGKATGELFF
j_gene: TRBJ2-2
abundance: .
v_gene: TRBV5-1
d_gene: TRBD1

CDR3nt: TGTGCCACCAGTGATCCTCACCCGACAGGGGCATATGGCTACACCTTC
CDR3aa: CATSDPHPTGAYGYTF
j_gene: TRBJ1-2
abundance: .
v_gene: TRBV24-1
d_gene: TRBD1

CDR3nt: TGTGCCAGCAGTGTCCTAGCGGGGATCACAGATACGCAGTATTTT
CDR3aa: CASSVLAGITDTQYF
j_gene: TRBJ2-3
abundance: .
v_gene: TRBV25-1
d_gene: TRBD2

CDR3nt: TGTGCCAGCAGCTTGGCGGGAGCATTCACAGATACGCAGTATTTT
CDR3aa: CASSLAGAFTDTQYF
j_gene: TRBJ2-3
abundance: .
v_gene: TRBV5-4
d_gene: .

CDR3nt: TGTGCCACCAGTGACGGGGGGGGATATGGCTACACCTTC
CDR3aa: CATSDGGGYGYTF
j_gene: TRBJ1-2
abundance: .
v_gene: TRBV24-1
d_gene: .

CDR3nt: TGTGCCAGCAGTCCAGGACTATTCCATGAGCAGTTCTTC
CDR3aa: CASSPGLFHEQFF
j_gene: TRBJ2-1
abundance: .
v_gene: TRBV2
d_gene: .

CDR3nt: TGTGCCAGCAGTGAATATGTCGGTATACTCCAAGAGACCCAGTACTTC
CDR3aa: CASSEYVGILQETQYF
j_gene: TRBJ2-5
abundance: .
v_gene: TRBV25-1
d_gene: .

CDR3nt: TGTGCCAGCAGCGTAGGGTCTGGACAGGGGAATGGCTACACCTTC
CDR3aa: CASSVGSGQGNGYTF
j_gene: TRBJ1-2
abundance: .
v_gene: TRBV9
d_gene: TRBD1

CDR3nt: TGTGCCATCAGTGAGTCTTTAGGAGCAATCACAGATACGCAGTATTTT
CDR3aa: CAISESLGAITDTQYF
j_gene: TRBJ2-3
abundance: .
v_gene: TRBV10-3
d_gene: .

CDR3nt: TGTGCCAGCTCCCAGACTCAAGGCTATGGCTACACCTTC
CDR3aa: CASSQTQGYGYTF
j_gene: TRBJ1-2
abundance: .
v_gene: TRBV13
d_gene: .

CDR3nt: TGTGCCAGCAGTTTATTCTCGGGACAGGGAAGCAATCAGCCCCAGCATTTT
CDR3aa: CASSLFSGQGSNQPQHF
j_gene: TRBJ1-5
abundance: .
v_gene: TRBV28
d_gene: TRBD1

CDR3nt: TGTGCCAGCAGTTTTTCGGACAGGAGCAAGCAGTTCTTC
CDR3aa: CASSFSDRSKQFF
j_gene: TRBJ2-1
abundance: .
v_gene: TRBV2
d_gene: TRBD1

CDR3nt: TGTGCCAGCAGCTTAGTCCCGGGACAGGGGGCGGGTCCCTACAATGAGCAGTTCTTC
CDR3aa: CASSLVPGQGAGPYNEQFF
j_gene: TRBJ2-1
abundance: .
v_gene: TRBV7-2
d_gene: TRBD1

CDR3nt: TGCGCCAGCAGCTTAGGAAGCGGGAGAGGTCCAGATACGCAGTATTTT
CDR3aa: CASSLGSGRGPDTQYF
j_gene: TRBJ2-3
abundance: .
v_gene: TRBV5-1
d_gene: TRBD2

CDR3nt: TGTGCCAGCCCCCCTCCTGCGGGGGAGGTCAATCAGCCCCAGCATTTT
CDR3aa: CASPPPAGEVNQPQHF
j_gene: TRBJ1-5
abundance: .
v_gene: TRBV28
d_gene: .

CDR3nt: TGTGCCAGCAGCTTAGTAAACCCCGGACTAGCGGGAATTGAGCAGTACTTC
CDR3aa: CASSLVNPGLAGIEQYF
j_gene: TRBJ2-7
abundance: .
v_gene: TRBV11-2
d_gene: TRBD2

CDR3nt: TGTGCCAGCAGCGCACAGGGGGGCTATGGCTACACCTTC
CDR3aa: CASSAQGGYGYTF
j_gene: TRBJ1-2
abundance: .
v_gene: TRBV9
d_gene: TRBD1

CDR3nt: TGTGCCATCAGTGAGCCCCCGACTAGCGGGAGGGAACATGAGCAGTTCTTC
CDR3aa: CAISEPPTSGREHEQFF
j_gene: TRBJ2-1
abundance: .
v_gene: TRBV10-3
d_gene: TRBD2

CDR3nt: TGTGCCAGCAGTTACTCGGGCAGGAATCAGCCCCAGCATTTT
CDR3aa: CASSYSGRNQPQHF
j_gene: TRBJ1-5
abundance: once
v_gene: TRBV6-2/TRBV6-3
d_gene: .

CDR3nt: TGTGCCAGCAGCAATTCCGGACAGGGCCTCCAATCTTGGGGGTACGAGCAGTACTTC
CDR3aa: CASSNSGQGLQSWGYEQYF
j_gene: TRBJ2-7
abundance: .
v_gene: TRBV7-3
d_gene: TRBD1

CDR3nt: TGTGCCACCAGTGATTGGCATAGCGGGAGCGGGGTGGGATACAATGAGCAGTTCTTC
CDR3aa: CATSDWHSGSGVGYNEQFF
j_gene: TRBJ2-1
abundance: .
v_gene: TRBV24-1
d_gene: TRBD2

CDR3nt: TGTGCCAGCAGCTTGGGCGGGAAGCCACATGAGCAGTTCTTC
CDR3aa: CASSLGGKPHEQFF
j_gene: TRBJ2-1
abundance: .
v_gene: TRBV5-5
d_gene: .

CDR3nt: TGCGCCAGCAGCCTCGGGCTAGCGGGAGTAGGGACCCAGTACTTC
CDR3aa: CASSLGLAGVGTQYF
j_gene: TRBJ2-5
abundance: .
v_gene: TRBV4-1
d_gene: TRBD2